Presented here are 25 T cell receptor beta chains from one specimen sequenced in a study of T cells in Graves' hyperthyroidism and ophthalmopathy. RNA transcripts were the template for amplifying TCR beta CDR3 regions. An initial round of RT-PCR targeting the TCR CDR3 relied on the HTBI primer set. TCRdb re-called the multiplex PCR reads through MiXCR, storing one row per CDR3 protein. The sample gives about 530,000 distinct CDR3 sequences, about a sixth of which show up once; under 20% is in the top ten. Sequencing input: blood. The source of these receptors is a woman under 30 with Graves' ophthalmopathy.

This clonotype was found many times. The chain is built from TRBV5-1 and TRBJ1-6; 9 positions agree with TRBD1. The CDR3 is 14 residues long. Unmatched junction bases numbered 1, after V lost 2 bases and J lost 7 bases. The germline CDR1 and CDR2 sequences are SGHRS and YFSETQ. The CDR3 region has the DNA TGCGCCAGCAGCTTCGACAGGGGGAATTCACCCCTCCACTTT. This gives the protein CASSFDRGNSPLHF. The full variable domain, its missing parts supplied by reference TRBV5-1 and TRBJ1-6, is KAGVTQTPRYLIKTRGQQVTLSCSPISGHRSVSWYQQTPGQGLQFLFEYFSETQRNKGNFPGRFSGRQFSNSRSEMNVSTLELGDSALYLCASSFDRGNSPLHFGNGTRLTVT.

This clonotype was seen many times. V gene TRBV20-1 combines with J gene TRBJ2-7, with 15 bases that match TRBD2. The length of the CDR3 is 17 residues. The J segment lost 4 bases and the V segment lost 6 bases, leaving 13 bases of the junction unmatched. Germline CDR1 DFQATT, CDR2 SNEGSKA (reference sequence). CDR3: CSATGQGLAGGFYEQYF. The CDR3, as DNA: TGCAGTGCCACCGGCCAGGGACTAGCGGGAGGCTTTTACGAGCAGTACTTC.

This clonotype was seen repeatedly, ten times or more. The V and J genes are TRBV11-2 and TRBJ2-7; D remains unclear. Germline V gene data show CDR1 as SGHAT and CDR2 as FQNNGV. The CDR3 runs 13 residues. Trimming stripped 0 bases from V and 3 bases from J, with 6 bases between. This chain's CDR3 is CASSLEANYEQYF. The CDR3 bases are TGTGCCAGCAGCTTAGAGGCAAACTACGAGCAGTACTTC. Supplemented by reference TRBV11-2 and TRBJ2-7, the full variable domain reads EAGVAQSPRYKIIEKRQSVAFWCNPISGHATLYWYQQILGQGPKLLIQFQNNGVVDDSQLPKDRFSAERLKGVDSTLKIQPAKLEDSAVYLCASSLEANYEQYFGPGTRLTVT.

Concerning this clonotype itself: The junction differs from germline at one of its ends, possibly a read error. The chain recombines TRBV13 with TRBJ1-1; D call uncertain. Germline V CDR1 and CDR2: PRHDT, FYEKMQ (reference sequence). The CDR3 runs to 17 residues. The CDR3 loop is CASSESLPGWGNTEAFF. As DNA, the CDR3 is TGCGCCAGCAGTGAGTCGCTACCAGGCTGGGGGAACACTGAAGCTTTCTTT. Filled out from reference TRBV13 and TRBJ1-1, the complete variable domain reads AAGVIQSPRHLIKEKRETATLKCYPIPRHDTVYWYQQGPGQDPQFLISFYEKMQSDKGSIPDRFSAQQFSDYHSELNMSSLELGDSALYFCASSESLPGWGNTEAFFGQGTRLTVV.

The chain uses TRBV7-9 and TRBJ2-2; 8 nucleotides match TRBD1. Per germline, CDR1 SEHNR and CDR2 FQNEAQ (reference sequence). CDR3 length: 15 residues. V was pared by 5 bases and J by 6 bases, with 8 bases of the junction left unmatched. The CDR3 region is CASSRGTGRAGELFF. The CDR3 DNA is TGTGCCAGCAGCCGAGGGACAGGAAGGGCCGGGGAGCTGTTTTTT.

This clonotype was observed many times. The V gene is TRBV18, the J gene TRBJ1-1; no clear D gene. The CDR3 spans 14 residues. Germline V CDR1 and CDR2: KGHSH, LQKENI. Between the trimmed V and J ends, which lost 0 bases and 1 base, there was a span of 6 bases. The CDR3 DNA follows: TGTGCCAGCTCACCACCACGGGGGAACACTGAAGCTTTCTTT. It translates to CASSPPRGNTEAFF.

The chain links TRBV30 to TRBJ2-6; the D gene could be TRBD1 or TRBD2 (5 bases each). Per germline, CDR1 GTSNPN and CDR2 SVGIG (reference sequence). The CDR3 length is 14 residues. V was cut by 0 bases and J by 4 bases, with 7 bases left in between. The CDR3 reads CAWSVGVGANVLTF. The CDR3 coding sequence is TGTGCCTGGAGTGTGGGGGTCGGGGCCAACGTCCTGACTTTC.

A few counts support this clonotype. The chain recombines TRBV13 with TRBJ1-2; 7 bases agree with TRBD1. V lost 5 bases and J lost 14; bases outside the gene matches: 17. Germline V CDR1 and CDR2: PRHDT, FYEKMQ (reference sequence). The length of the CDR3 is 14 residues. The CDR3 bases are TGTGCCAGCAGCCTCCGGGACAGTGACCAAGGGAAAACCTTC. Translating it yields CASSLRDSDQGKTF.

The V call is TRBV30, the J call TRBJ2-2, with 7 bases matching TRBD1. Germline CDR1 and CDR2: GTSNPN and SVGIG (reference sequence). Trimming removed 0 bases from V and 5 bases from J; junction bases left unmatched: 6. This CDR3 comprises 15 residues. CDR3 amino acids: CAWSVQGSWTGELFF. The CDR3 DNA follows: TGTGCCTGGAGTGTACAGGGGAGTTGGACCGGGGAGCTGTTTTTT.

Concerning this clonotype: A read error may be the cause here, since a much bigger clone is one base away. The rearrangement uses TRBV2 and TRBJ1-1; D not certain. Trimming shortened V by 2 bases and J by 5 bases, and 15 bases separated the two germline ends. Germline values: CDR1 SNHLY, CDR2 FYNNEI. This CDR3 has 15 residues. CDR3 DNA sequence: TGTGCCAGCAGTGAACAGCTATATGGGGAGACTGAAGCTTTCTTT. Protein product: CASSEQLYGETEAFF.

There are a few counts of this clonotype. This sequence joins TRBV7-9 and TRBJ1-2; TRBD1 is a possible D gene (5 bases). Germline lookup yields CDR1 SEHNR and CDR2 FQNEAQ (reference sequence). Deletions cut 3 bases from V and 4 bases from J, with 18 bases between. The CDR3 extends over 16 amino acids. The CDR3 reads CASSFLSRDGSYGYTF. CDR3 coding DNA: TGTGCCAGCAGCTTCCTGAGCAGGGATGGAAGCTATGGCTACACCTTC.

This clonotype was picked up many times. The chain joins TRBV20-1 to TRBJ1-6, with D possibly TRBD1 on 6 matching bases. The CDR3 sequence is 15 residues long. With 6 bases removed from V and 0 bases from J, the gap between germline ends came to 12 bases. From germline, CDR1 is DFQATT and CDR2 SNEGSKA (reference sequence). The DNA of the CDR3 is TGCAGTGCCTGGGGGCCGAGCTCCTATAATTCACCCCTCCACTTT. The encoded protein is CSAWGPSSYNSPLHF.

This clonotype has ten or more counts. The V gene is TRBV2, the J gene TRBJ2-4, with D perhaps TRBD1 (6 bases). Trimming removed 1 base at V and 8 bases at J, with 15 bases between. The CDR3 is 15 amino acids. Germline CDR1 is SNHLY and CDR2 is FYNNEI. The CDR3 loop reads CASSEDRVGRDIQYF. Here the CDR3 DNA reads TGTGCCAGCAGTGAAGACAGGGTAGGACGCGACATTCAGTACTTC.

V is TRBV19 and J is TRBJ2-1; D gene unclear. Germline CDR1 LNHDA, CDR2 SQIVND (reference sequence). This CDR3 spans 13 amino acids. V was shortened by 5 bases and J by 10 bases, with 15 bases between the two germline ends. The CDR3 DNA reads TGTGCCAGTAGTCTGGGCGGTCTAAGGGAGCAGTTCTTC. Translated: CASSLGGLREQFF.

The chain couples TRBV6-1 to TRBJ2-5, with D uncertain. The CDR3 consists of 12 residues. Germline loops: CDR1 MNHNS, CDR2 SASEGT. V lost 5 bases and J lost 7, with 11 bases in between. The CDR3 spells CASSHPKGTQYF. The CDR3 DNA reads TGTGCCAGCAGTCACCCCAAGGGGACCCAGTACTTC.

This clonotype appeared many times. The CDR3: CASSETANIQYF. CDR3 nucleotides: TGTGCCAGCAGTGAGACTGCAAACATTCAGTACTTC. The J gene is TRBJ2-4, the V gene TRBV28, with D unresolved. Germline V gene lookup returns CDR1 MDHEN and CDR2 SYDVKM. The germline V and J ends were trimmed by 5 bases and 6 bases, with 8 bases remaining between them. The CDR3 totals 12 residues. The variable domain in full, completed from reference TRBV28 and TRBJ2-4, reads DVKVTQSSRYLVKRTGEKVFLECVQDMDHENMFWYRQDPGLGLRLIYFSYDVKMKEKGDIPEGYSVSREKKERFSLILESASTNQTSMYLCASSETANIQYFGAGTRLSVL.

The V and J genes are TRBV6-1 and TRBJ1-2; 8 positions agree with TRBD1. Germline lookup yields CDR1 MNHNS and CDR2 SASEGT. The CDR3 runs to 15 residues. With 2 bases clipped from V and 7 bases from J, the junction kept 9 bases outside the gene matches. The CDR3 bases are TGTGCCAGCAGTGAATCAACAGGGGGGGGATCTGGCTACACCTTC. It yields the protein CASSESTGGGSGYTF.

This rearrangement joins TRBV28 to TRBJ1-5, with D perhaps matching TRBD1 (5 bases). The CDR3 extends over 15 amino acids. The V gene lost 4 bases and the J gene lost 2 bases, with 12 bases spanning the gap. Germline-derived CDR1 and CDR2 are MDHEN and SYDVKM. CDR3 coding DNA: TGTGCCAGCAGTTATCTCGGGGGGGGCAATCAGCCCCAGCATTTT. Translating gives CASSYLGGGNQPQHF.

This clonotype was observed a few times. The V call is TRBV19, the J call TRBJ2-3; maybe TRBD2 (6 bases). The V end was cut by 7 bases, the J end by 0 bases, with 14 bases between. CDR3 length: 15 amino acids. Per the germline V gene, CDR1 is LNHDA and CDR2 is SQIVND (reference sequence). DNA for the CDR3: TGTGCCAGTAATCCGGGCGGGGCTAGCACAGATACGCAGTATTTT. The encoded protein is CASNPGGASTDTQYF. Based on the CDR3 plus reference TRBV19 and TRBJ2-3, the full variable domain is DGGITQSPKYLFRKEGQNVTLSCEQNLNHDAMYWYRQDPGQGLRLIYYSQIVNDFQKGDIAEGYSVSREKKESFPLTVTSAQKNPTAFYLCASNPGGASTDTQYFGPGTRLTVL.

This chain uses TRBV6-1 with TRBJ1-1; TRBD1 is a possible D gene (6 bases). The germline V gene has CDR1 MNHNS and CDR2 SASEGT. There are 12 residues in the CDR3. Trimming removed 10 bases from V and 3 bases from J, with 12 bases in between. CDR3: CATQGFDTEAFF. The DNA of the CDR3 is TGTGCCACCCAGGGGTTTGACACTGAAGCTTTCTTT.

The V and J genes are TRBV5-1 and TRBJ2-2; D is undetermined. The CDR3 loop spans 13 amino acids. CDR1 is SGHRS, CDR2 YFSETQ, per germline. V was trimmed by 4 bases and J by 3 bases, leaving 7 bases between them. In DNA, the CDR3 is TGCGCCAGCAGCATAACAGACACCGGGGAGCTGTTTTTT. Translated, it gives CASSITDTGELFF.

This clonotype was seen ten or more times. This chain joins TRBV3-1 and TRBJ1-5; D is undetermined. Germline V gene data show CDR1 as LGHDT and CDR2 as YNNKEL (reference sequence). The CDR3 sequence is 15 residues long. Trimming took off 0 bases at V and 3 bases at J, with 9 bases between the two ends. The CDR3 reads CASSQDPSINQPQHF. As DNA, the CDR3 is TGTGCCAGCAGCCAAGATCCGTCAATCAATCAGCCCCAGCATTTT.

The chain combines TRBV12-3 or TRBV12-4 with TRBJ1-6; TRBD1 agrees at 9 bases. This CDR3 is built from 14 residues. V shed 5 bases and J 10 bases; nucleotides not matched to a gene: 6. CDR3 region: CASSPRTGDSPLHF. CDR3 nucleotide sequence: TGTGCCAGCAGTCCTCGGACAGGGGACTCACCCCTCCACTTT.

This clonotype was detected only a few times. This chain uses TRBV9 with TRBJ2-2; 7 bases are a match to TRBD1. This CDR3 is built from 17 residues. The germline V gene encodes CDR1 SGDLS and CDR2 YYNGEE. Trimming cost V 0 bases and J 1 base; bases outside gene matches: 6. CDR3: CASSVVPRQGNTGELFF. CDR3 nucleotides: TGTGCCAGCAGCGTAGTCCCGAGACAGGGGAACACCGGGGAGCTGTTTTTT. The whole variable domain, filled in from reference TRBV9 and TRBJ2-2, reads DSGVTQTPKHLITATGQRVTLRCSPRSGDLSVYWYQQSLDQGLQFLIQYYNGEERAKGNILERFSAQQFPDLHSELNLSSLELGDSALYFCASSVVPRQGNTGELFFGEGSRLTVL.

Many counts were recorded for this clonotype. The rearrangement uses TRBV20-1 and TRBJ2-3, with TRBD2 matching 11 bases. There are 16 residues in the CDR3. V lost 4 bases to trimming and J lost 3 bases; unmatched junction nucleotides: 9. The germline gives CDR1 DFQATT, CDR2 SNEGSKA (reference sequence). The CDR3 reads CSATPLTSGNTDTQYF. The CDR3 DNA reads TGCAGTGCTACCCCTTTGACTAGCGGGAATACAGATACGCAGTATTTT.